The clone carrying this T cell receptor beta chain was counted between two and nine times. The antigen remains unidentified. This sample was taken from a study of T cell repertoires in cytomegalovirus infection. Across the whole study: Alongside well-studied HLA-B-restricted CMV epitopes, recently identified HLA-C-restricted CMV epitopes were also used. Evidence of both CMV infection and a matching HLA type came from public TCR beta signatures.

TCRdb used MiXCR to reprocess the reads, holding one entry per CDR3 protein. Among about half a million distinct CDR3 sequences listed, around a third were seen once. Sample: cultured PBMCs, taken from culture after CMV antigen stimulation. The receptor's source is a human donor in good health (CMV status not recorded). Some clones in this sample may be carry-over from other donors' samples.

The DNA for the CDR3 is TGTGCCAGCAGCCCTAGCGGGAGGCTTACAGATACGCAGTATTTT. Residues: CASSPSGRLTDTQYF. The chain has TRBV7-2 and TRBJ2-3, with TRBD2 matching over 11 bases. Looked up from germline, CDR1 is SGHTA and CDR2 is FQGNSA. V gave up 5 bases and J gave up 3 bases; unmatched junction bases: 4. CDR3 length: 15 amino acids.